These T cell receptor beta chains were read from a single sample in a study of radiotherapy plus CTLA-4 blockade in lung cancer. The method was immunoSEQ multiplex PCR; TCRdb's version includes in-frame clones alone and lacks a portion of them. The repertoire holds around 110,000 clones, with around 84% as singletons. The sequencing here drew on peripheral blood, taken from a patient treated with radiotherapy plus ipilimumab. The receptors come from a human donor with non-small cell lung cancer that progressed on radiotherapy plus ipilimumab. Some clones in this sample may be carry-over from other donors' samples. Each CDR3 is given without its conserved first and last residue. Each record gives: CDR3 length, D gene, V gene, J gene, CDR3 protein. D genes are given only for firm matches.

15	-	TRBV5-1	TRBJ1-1	ASSLVALFPQNTEAF
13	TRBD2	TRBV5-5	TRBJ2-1	ASSRRTSDSNEQF
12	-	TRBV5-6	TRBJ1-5	ASSLWAGNQPQH
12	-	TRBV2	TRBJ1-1	ASSESAPNTEAF
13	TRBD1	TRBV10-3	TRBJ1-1	AISARQGLNTEAF
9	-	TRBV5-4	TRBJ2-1	ASSLTGEQF
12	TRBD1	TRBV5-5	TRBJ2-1	ASSRDRAYNEQF
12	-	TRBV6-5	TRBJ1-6	ASSLRDANSPLH
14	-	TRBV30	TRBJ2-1	AWAGVGGSSYNEQF
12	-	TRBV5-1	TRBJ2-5	ASSLAQGRETQY
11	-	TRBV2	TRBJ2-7	ASSNTEAYEQY
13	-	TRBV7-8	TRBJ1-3	ASSIDSYSGNTIY
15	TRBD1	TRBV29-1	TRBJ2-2	SVGGADRGRYAGELF
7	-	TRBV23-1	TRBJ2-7	ASSREQY
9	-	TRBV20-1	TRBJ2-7	SARMGGEQY
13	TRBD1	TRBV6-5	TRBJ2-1	ASSYQTATGNEQF
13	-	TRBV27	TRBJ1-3	ASRVTGRSGNTIY
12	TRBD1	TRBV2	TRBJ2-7	ASSEQGDTYEQY
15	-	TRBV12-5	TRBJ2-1	ASGLVWSGSSYNEQF
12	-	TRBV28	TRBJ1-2	ASRVYGGNYGYT
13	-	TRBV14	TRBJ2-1	ASSQAVSSYNEQF
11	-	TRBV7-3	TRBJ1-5	ASSPTRDQPQH
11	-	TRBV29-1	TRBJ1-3	SARQGPGNTIY
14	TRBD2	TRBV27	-	ASSLSQGGIVSEQY
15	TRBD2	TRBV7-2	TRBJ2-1	ASSFAYSGLADNEQF
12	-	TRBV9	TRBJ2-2	ASTRWGDTGELF
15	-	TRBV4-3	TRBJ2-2	ASSQDGSLSDTGELF
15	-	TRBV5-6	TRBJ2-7	ASSFWQDLALSYEQY
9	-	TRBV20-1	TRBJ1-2	SVSGPNGYT
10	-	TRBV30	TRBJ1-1	AWDSLVAEAF
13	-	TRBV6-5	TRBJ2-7	ASSPGFSKHYEQY
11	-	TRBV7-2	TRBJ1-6	ASSLSYNSPLH
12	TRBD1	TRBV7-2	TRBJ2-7	ASSSTGGSYEQY
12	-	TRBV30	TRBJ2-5	AWSRGAGQETQY
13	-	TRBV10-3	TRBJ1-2	AISDPRGGMDGYT
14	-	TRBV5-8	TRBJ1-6	ASSSVVWAGRSPLH
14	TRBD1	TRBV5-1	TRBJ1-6	ASSSAGQGYNSPLH
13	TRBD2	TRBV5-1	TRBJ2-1	ASSQLAGGPNEQF
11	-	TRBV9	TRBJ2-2	ASKEIYTGELF
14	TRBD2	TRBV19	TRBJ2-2	ASTDRGGQDTGELF
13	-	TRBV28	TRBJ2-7	ASTASEQASYEQY
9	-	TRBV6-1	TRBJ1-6	ASRYAGALH
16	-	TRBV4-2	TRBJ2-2	ASSQAGLPGANTGELF
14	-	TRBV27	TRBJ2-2	ASRSIQAWNTGELF
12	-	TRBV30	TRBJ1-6	AWSAGQLNSPLH
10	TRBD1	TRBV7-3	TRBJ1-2	ASLGGDSLVF
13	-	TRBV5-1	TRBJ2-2	ASSPQAQTTGELF
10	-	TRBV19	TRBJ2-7	ASSKGSYEQY
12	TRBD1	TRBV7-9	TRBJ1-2	ASSAETGNYGYT
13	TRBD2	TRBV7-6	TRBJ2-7	ASSLAGLAGEKQY
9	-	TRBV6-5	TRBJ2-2	ANSRIGELF
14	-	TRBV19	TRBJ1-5	ASSIKWGDSNQPQH
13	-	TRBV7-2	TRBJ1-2	ASSIIPRSRDGYT